This TCR beta chain was profiled in a study of cytomegalovirus exposure and HLA in healthy donors. Study results and limitations: Cytomegalovirus association was assigned to around 150 TCR beta chains. One later analysis, an examination of the roughly 130 validation repertoires, found that first-cohort TCR clusters tended to co-occur in them. A few CMV-associated chains were confirmed in vitro to be specific for CMV antigens.

Trimming took 7 bases from V and 2 from J, leaving 17 bases between them. The CDR3 has 15 amino acids. Germline V gene lookup returns CDR1 MNHEY and CDR2 SMNVEV (reference sequence). On this clone itself: Its cognate antigen is unknown.

Profiling relied on immunoSEQ multiplex PCR, and the TCRdb table lists in-frame clones only, not all of them. This table holds approximately 65,000 clones, 96% found once. Specimen: PBMCs. V is TRBV27 and J is TRBJ2-5; D might be TRBD2 (5 bases). The sequence was collected from a woman in her late teens or twenties in good health and CMV-seropositive. CDR3 residues: CASTPMGGGQETQYF. Written as DNA, the CDR3 is TGTGCCAGCACCCCAATGGGCGGCGGGCAAGAGACCCAGTACTTC.